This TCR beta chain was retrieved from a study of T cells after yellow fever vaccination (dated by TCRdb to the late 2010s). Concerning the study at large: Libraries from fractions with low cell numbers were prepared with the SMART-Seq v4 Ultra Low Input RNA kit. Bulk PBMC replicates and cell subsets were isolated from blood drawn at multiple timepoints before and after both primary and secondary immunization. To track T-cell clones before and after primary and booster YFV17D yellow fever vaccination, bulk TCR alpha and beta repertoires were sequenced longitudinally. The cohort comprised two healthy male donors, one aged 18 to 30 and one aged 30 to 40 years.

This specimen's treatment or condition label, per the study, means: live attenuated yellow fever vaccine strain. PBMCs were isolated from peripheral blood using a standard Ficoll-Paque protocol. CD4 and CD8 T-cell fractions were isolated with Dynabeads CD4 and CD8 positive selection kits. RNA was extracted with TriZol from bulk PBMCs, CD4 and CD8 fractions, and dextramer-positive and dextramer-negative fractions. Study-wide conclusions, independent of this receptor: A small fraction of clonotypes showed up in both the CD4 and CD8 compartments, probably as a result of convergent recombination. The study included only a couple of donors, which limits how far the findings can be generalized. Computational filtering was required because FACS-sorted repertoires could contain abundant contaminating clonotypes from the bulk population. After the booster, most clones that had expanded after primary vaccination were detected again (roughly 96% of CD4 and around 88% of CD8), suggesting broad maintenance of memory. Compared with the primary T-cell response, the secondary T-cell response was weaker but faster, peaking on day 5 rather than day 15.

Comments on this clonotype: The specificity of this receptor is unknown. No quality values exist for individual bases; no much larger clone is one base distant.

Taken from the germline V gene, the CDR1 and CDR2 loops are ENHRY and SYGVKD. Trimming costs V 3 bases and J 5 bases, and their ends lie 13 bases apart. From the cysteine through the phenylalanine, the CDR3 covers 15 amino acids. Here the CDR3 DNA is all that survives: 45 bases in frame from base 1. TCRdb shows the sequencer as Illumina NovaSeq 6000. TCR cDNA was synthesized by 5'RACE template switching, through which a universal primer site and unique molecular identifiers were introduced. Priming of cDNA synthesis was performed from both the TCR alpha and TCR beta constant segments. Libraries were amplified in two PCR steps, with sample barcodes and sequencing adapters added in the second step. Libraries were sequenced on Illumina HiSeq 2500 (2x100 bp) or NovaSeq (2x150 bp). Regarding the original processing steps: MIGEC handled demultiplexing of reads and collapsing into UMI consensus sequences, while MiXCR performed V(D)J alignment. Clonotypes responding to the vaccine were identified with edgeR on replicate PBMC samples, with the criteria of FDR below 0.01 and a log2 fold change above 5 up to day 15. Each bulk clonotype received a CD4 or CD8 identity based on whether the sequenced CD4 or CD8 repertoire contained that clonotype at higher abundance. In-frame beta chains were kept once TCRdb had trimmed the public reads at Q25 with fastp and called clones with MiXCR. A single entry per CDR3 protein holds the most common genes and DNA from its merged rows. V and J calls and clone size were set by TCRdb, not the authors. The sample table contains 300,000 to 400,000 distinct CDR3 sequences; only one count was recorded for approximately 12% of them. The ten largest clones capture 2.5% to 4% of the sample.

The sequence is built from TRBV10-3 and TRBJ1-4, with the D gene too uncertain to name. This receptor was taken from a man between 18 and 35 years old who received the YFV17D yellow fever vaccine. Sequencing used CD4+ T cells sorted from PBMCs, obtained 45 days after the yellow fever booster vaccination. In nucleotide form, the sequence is TGTGCCATCAGTGACCCTACGACGGCGAATGAAAAACTGTTTTTT. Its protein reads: CAISDPTTANEKLFF.